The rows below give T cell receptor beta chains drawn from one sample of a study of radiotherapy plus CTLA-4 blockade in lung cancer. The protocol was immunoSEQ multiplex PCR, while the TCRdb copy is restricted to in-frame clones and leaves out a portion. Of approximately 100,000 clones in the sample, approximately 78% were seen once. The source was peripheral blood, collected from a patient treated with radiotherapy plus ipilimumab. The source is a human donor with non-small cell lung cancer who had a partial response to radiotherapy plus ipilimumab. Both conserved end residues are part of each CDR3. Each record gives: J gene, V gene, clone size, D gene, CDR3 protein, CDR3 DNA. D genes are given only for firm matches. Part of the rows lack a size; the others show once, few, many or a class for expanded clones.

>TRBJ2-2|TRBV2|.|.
CASKSQAGTGELFF
TGTGCCAGCAAATCACAGGCGGGGACCGGGGAGCTGTTTTTT
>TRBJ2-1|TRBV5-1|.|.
CASSSTGPRRWEQFF
TGCGCCAGCAGCTCGACTGGCCCTCGGCGTTGGGAGCAGTTCTTC
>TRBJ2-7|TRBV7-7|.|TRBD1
CASSLYRDRVSYEQYF
TGTGCCAGCAGCTTATACCGAGACAGGGTCTCCTACGAGCAGTACTTC
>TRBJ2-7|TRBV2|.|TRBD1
CASRDRGNEQYF
TGTGCCAGCAGGGACAGGGGCAACGAGCAGTACTTC
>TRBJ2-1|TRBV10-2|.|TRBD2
CASRGLAPTNEQFF
TGCGCCAGCAGAGGACTAGCACCAACCAACGAGCAGTTCTTC
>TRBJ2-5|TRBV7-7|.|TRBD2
CASSPGLAGEETQYF
TGTGCCAGCAGCCCGGGACTAGCGGGAGAGGAGACCCAGTACTTC
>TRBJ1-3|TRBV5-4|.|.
CASSLASGGSGNTIYF
TGTGCCAGCAGCTTGGCGTCGGGTGGCTCTGGAAACACCATATATTTT
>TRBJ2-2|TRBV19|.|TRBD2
CASSITSGRMSGELFF
TGTGCCAGTAGTATTACTAGCGGGAGGATGAGCGGGGAGCTGTTTTTT
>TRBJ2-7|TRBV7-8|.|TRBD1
CASSPEGTGQHEQYF
TGTGCCAGCAGCCCCGAGGGGACAGGGCAACACGAGCAGTACTTC
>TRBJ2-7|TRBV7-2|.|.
CASSQGLGLGYEQYF
TGTGCCAGCAGCCAGGGACTGGGCCTAGGGTACGAGCAGTACTTC
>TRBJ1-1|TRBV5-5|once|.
CASSFRDYGEAFF
TGTGCCAGCAGCTTTCGGGATTATGGTGAAGCTTTCTTT
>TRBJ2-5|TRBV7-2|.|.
CASSSTRRLRETQYF
TGTGCCAGCAGCTCCACCCGTAGACTAAGGGAGACCCAGTACTTC
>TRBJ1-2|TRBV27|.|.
CASSLEGGYGYTF
TGTGCCAGCAGTTTAGAAGGCGGCTATGGCTACACCTTC
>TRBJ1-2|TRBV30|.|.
CAWRPPGVSGYTF
TGTGCCTGGAGGCCCCCCGGGGTGAGTGGCTACACCTTC
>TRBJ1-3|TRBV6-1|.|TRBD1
CASIQSGGTGNTIYF
TGTGCCAGCATCCAGTCAGGGGGAACTGGAAACACCATATATTTT
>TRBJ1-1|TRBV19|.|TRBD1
CASKVGTGRTEAFF
TGTGCCAGTAAGGTCGGGACAGGGAGGACTGAAGCTTTCTTT
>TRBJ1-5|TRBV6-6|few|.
CASLAAGIGQPQHF
TGTGCCAGCCTAGCCGCGGGGATCGGGCAGCCCCAGCATTTT
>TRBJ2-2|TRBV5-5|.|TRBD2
CASSLVLAGIGKTGELFF
TGTGCCAGCAGCTTGGTCCTAGCGGGTATTGGGAAAACCGGGGAGCTGTTTTTT
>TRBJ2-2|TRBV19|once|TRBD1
CASSTDRDRELFF
TGTGCCAGTAGTACTGACAGGGACCGGGAGCTGTTTTTT
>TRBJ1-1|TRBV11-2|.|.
CASSHVRGSPEAFF
TGTGCCAGCAGCCACGTGCGGGGTAGCCCTGAAGCTTTCTTT
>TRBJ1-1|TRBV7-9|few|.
CASSASLASTEAFF
TGTGCCAGCAGCGCTAGCTTAGCGAGCACTGAAGCTTTCTTT
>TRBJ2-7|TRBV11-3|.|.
CASSSGNSYEQYF
TGTGCCAGCAGCTCGGGAAACTCCTACGAGCAGTACTTC
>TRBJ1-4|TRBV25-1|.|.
CASTREGGGEEKLFF
TGTGCCAGCACGAGGGAGGGAGGGGGGGAAGAAAAACTGTTTTTT
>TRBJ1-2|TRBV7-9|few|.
CASSLGQTNYGYTF
TGTGCCAGCAGCTTGGGGCAAACTAACTATGGCTACACCTTC
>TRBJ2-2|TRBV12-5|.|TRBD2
CASGLSTSDELNTGELFF
TGTGCTAGTGGTTTGTCAACTAGCGATGAATTAAACACCGGGGAGCTGTTTTTT
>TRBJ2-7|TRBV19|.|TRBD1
CAIRDSLGEQYF
TGTGCCATCCGGGACAGCCTGGGGGAGCAGTACTTC
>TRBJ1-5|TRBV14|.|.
CASSQAGRGQPQHF
TGTGCCAGCAGCCAAGCAGGGCGCGGACAGCCCCAGCATTTT
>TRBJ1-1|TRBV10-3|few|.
CAISPRTGGDTEAFF
TGTGCCATCAGCCCCCGGACCGGAGGTGACACTGAAGCTTTCTTT
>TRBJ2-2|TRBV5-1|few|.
CASSLGQSTGELFF
TGCGCCAGCAGCCTAGGACAAAGCACCGGGGAGCTGTTTTTT
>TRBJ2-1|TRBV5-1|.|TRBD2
CASSLVALAGDNEQFF
TGCGCCAGCAGCTTGGTGGCCCTAGCGGGGGACAATGAGCAGTTCTTC
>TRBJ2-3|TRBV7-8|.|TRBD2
CASSLVTSGSTDTQYF
TGTGCCAGCAGCTTAGTTACTAGCGGGAGCACAGATACGCAGTATTTT
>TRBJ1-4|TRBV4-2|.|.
CASSQVIGGEKLFF
TGTGCCAGCAGCCAAGTTATCGGCGGGGAAAAACTGTTTTTT
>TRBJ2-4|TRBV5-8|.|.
CASSRGLAAKNIQYF
TGTGCCAGCAGCAGAGGGCTAGCGGCCAAAAACATTCAGTACTTC
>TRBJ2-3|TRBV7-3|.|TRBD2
CASSLNRGGGLGDTQYF
TGTGCCAGCAGCCTCAATCGGGGCGGGGGGCTTGGAGATACGCAGTATTTT
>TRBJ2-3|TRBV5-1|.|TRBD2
CASSSDRLARTDTQYF
TGCGCCAGCAGCTCAGATCGACTAGCGCGGACAGATACGCAGTATTTT
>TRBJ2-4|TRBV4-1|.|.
CASSQTGSGKNIQYF
TGCGCCAGCAGCCAAACAGGGTCGGGCAAAAACATTCAGTACTTC
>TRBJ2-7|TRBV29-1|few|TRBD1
CSIRQGLHEQYF
TGCAGCATACGACAGGGGCTGCACGAGCAGTACTTC
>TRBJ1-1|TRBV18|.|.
CASSPSPGVRNTEAFF
TGTGCCAGCTCACCATCGCCAGGGGTCCGGAACACTGAAGCTTTCTTT
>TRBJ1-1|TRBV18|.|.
CASSPRLTEAFF
TGTGCCAGCTCACCACGTCTCACTGAAGCTTTCTTT
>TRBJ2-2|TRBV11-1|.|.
CASSIRQANTGELFF
TGTGCCAGCAGCATTAGGCAGGCGAACACCGGGGAGCTGTTTTTT
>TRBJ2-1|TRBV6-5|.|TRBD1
CASSRTGGPYNEQFF
TGTGCCAGCAGTCGGACAGGGGGCCCCTACAATGAGCAGTTCTTC
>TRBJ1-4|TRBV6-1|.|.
CASRRDRGGGEKLFF
TGTGCCAGCAGGAGGGATAGGGGAGGTGGAGAAAAACTGTTTTTT
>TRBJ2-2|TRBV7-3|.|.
CASSLTGGVNTGELFF
TGTGCCAGCAGCTTAACGGGCGGGGTAAACACCGGGGAGCTGTTTTTT
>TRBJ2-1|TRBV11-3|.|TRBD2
CASSSPGTSGRMWQFF
TGTGCCAGCAGCAGCCCAGGGACTAGCGGGAGGATGTGGCAGTTCTTC
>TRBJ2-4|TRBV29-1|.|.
CSVPIGAKNIQYF
TGCAGCGTCCCGATCGGGGCCAAAAACATTCAGTACTTC
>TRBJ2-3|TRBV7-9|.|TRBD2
CASSLGLAGPQGTQYF
TGTGCCAGCAGCTTGGGACTAGCGGGACCCCAGGGTACGCAGTATTTT
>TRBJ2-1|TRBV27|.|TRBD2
CASRPTSGNLNEQFF
TGTGCCAGCAGACCGACTAGCGGGAACCTCAATGAGCAGTTCTTC
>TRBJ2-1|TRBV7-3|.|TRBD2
CASSDRLAGVDEQFF
TGTGCCAGCAGCGATCGACTAGCGGGAGTGGATGAGCAGTTCTTC
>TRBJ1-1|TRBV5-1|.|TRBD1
CASSFGSRGPNTEAFF
TGCGCCAGCAGCTTTGGTTCCAGGGGGCCGAACACTGAAGCTTTCTTT
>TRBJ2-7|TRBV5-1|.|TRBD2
CASSLAAGASYEQYF
TGCGCCAGCAGCTTGGCCGCGGGAGCCTCCTACGAGCAGTACTTC
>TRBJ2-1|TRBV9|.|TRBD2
CASSVVGLAGGEQFF
TGTGCCAGCAGCGTAGTTGGACTAGCGGGAGGGGAGCAGTTCTTC
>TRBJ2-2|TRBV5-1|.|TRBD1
CASSRGQGAGGELFF
TGCGCCAGCAGCCGAGGACAGGGGGCTGGCGGGGAGCTGTTTTTT
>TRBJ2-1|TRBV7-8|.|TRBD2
CASSLEGLARYNEQFF
TGTGCCAGCAGCTTAGAGGGACTAGCCCGGTACAATGAGCAGTTCTTC
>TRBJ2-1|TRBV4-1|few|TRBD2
CASSLAGLAFYNEQFF
TGCGCCAGCAGCCTAGCCGGACTAGCATTCTACAATGAGCAGTTCTTC
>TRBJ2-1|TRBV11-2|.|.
CASSLTDDGSHEQFF
TGTGCCAGCAGCTTAACGGATGACGGGAGTCATGAGCAGTTCTTC